Listed here is a single TCR beta chain. The clone's antigen remains unknown. No quality values exist for individual bases; no much larger clone is one base distant. V is cut by 2 bases and J by 0 bases, and the space between the germline ends is 4 bases. From cysteine to phenylalanine, the CDR3 is 14 amino acids long. Only the CDR3 DNA stays, 42 bases, in frame from base 1. From the germline V gene (reference sequence), CDR1 is LNHDA and CDR2 is SQIVND. The source of the sample is a study of blood T cell repertoires in COVID-19 (TCRdb year 2020). Notes on the research overall: Samples covering the acute and convalescent phases of COVID-19 were provided by collaborators in the United States, Italy and Spain. The repertoires were released in a freely available public database meant as a resource for research on the immune response to SARS-CoV-2. Sample metadata almost always included a de-identified subject ID, COVID-19 status, age in years and sex. The material from the prospective study consisted of cDNA or gDNA derived from T cells, B-cell-depleted T cells, or PBMCs. Subjects who had been exposed to COVID-19, were actively infected with it, or had recovered from it provided the deeply sampled blood TCRbeta repertoires that made up the dataset. The samples were drawn from the first 160 participants of the ongoing ImmuneRACE study and from roughly 1,300 subjects provided by 6 global collaborators. Where available, HLA class I and class II types were taken from metadata supplied by the sample provider and were not determined by assay-based typing.

In the prospective study, participants were about 18 to 100 years old, resided in about two dozen geographic areas of the United States, and were enrolled through a virtual design. In the prospective study, participants were assigned to cohorts based on the clinical history participants reported in a screening survey and a study questionnaire. Exposed participants were defined as having been in contact with someone with a PCR-confirmed or clinician-diagnosed COVID-19 case within 2 weeks of study entry. Each participant in the prospective study had whole blood, serum and a nasopharyngeal or oropharyngeal swab collected by mobile phlebotomists. Additional blood draws and questionnaires over an approximately two-month period could optionally be provided by prospective study participants. Blood samples from the prospective study were shipped frozen or at room temperature prior to DNA extraction. What the work shows at the level of the full study, not this receptor alone: The quantity of clinical and demographic metadata differed by source and by participant and was supplied without curation.

TCRbeta CDR3 regions were amplified from genomic DNA by means of the immunoSEQ Assay, a bias-controlled multiplex PCR. For the original study's pipeline: Nucleated cell counts per sample were estimated from amplification of reference gene primers within the assay. To quantify the absolute abundance of each unique TCRbeta CDR3 rearrangement, sequence reads were collapsed and filtered. For each sample, productive Simpson clonality was calculated as the square root of Simpson's diversity index across productive rearrangements. TCRdb carries this immuneACCESS record with in-frame sequences only. Its versions omit some clonotypes, under half of them owing to an unresolved V gene in the studies checked, with the rest unexplained. V and J calls and clone size are those listed in that table; D and trimming were worked out from the DNA. This sample comprises some 180,000 clones, 84% of them detected only once. About 3.2% of the sample belongs to the ten largest clones.

The sequence was collected from a woman aged 25-40 years who had been exposed to COVID-19. The material sequenced was PBMCs or T cells enriched from blood (not recorded which). The chain is encoded by TRBV19 joined to TRBJ1-4, with no D gene named confidently. The DNA sequence is as follows: TGTGCCAGTAGTATACAGTCAACTAATGAAAAACTGTTTTTT. This encodes CASSIQSTNEKLFF.